This T cell receptor (beta chain) was retrieved from a study of regulatory T cells in long-lasting Graves disease. About the research overall: Recently diagnosed Graves' patients had received antithyroid drugs for under 3 months.

Arm-PCR of CDR3 regions and iRepertoire HTBI primers were the basis on which TCR beta libraries were built. How the authors handled the data: Identified segments across samples numbered roughly 60 TRBV and approximately 14 TRBJ. TCRdb reprocessed the multiplex PCR reads with MiXCR, giving one entry per CDR3 protein. The V and J calls shown here were made by TCRdb, not taken from the authors' results. The table shows about 210,000 distinct CDR3 sequences, with 15% to 20% occurring only once. Sample time point: newly diagnosed GD, antithyroid drugs for less than 3 months. RNA extracted from PBMCs served as the sequencing template. V lost 1 base and J 1 base, leaving 13 bases between the germline ends. There are 16 residues in the CDR3. Germline CDR1 and CDR2: LNHNV and YYDKDF (reference sequence). Study conclusions and caveats: The number of shared public clonotypes was higher in persistent patients (approximately 2,500) than new patients (just over 950). Accuracy could have been hurt by small sample size.

This clonotype was counted at least ten times. Its antigen is not known. The same data also contributed to another study, on T cells in Graves' hyperthyroidism and ophthalmopathy.

The TCR was taken from a woman aged 25 to 39 with Graves disease. This sample comprised peripheral blood mononuclear cells (PBMCs), obtained at new diagnosis, from a patient treated with antithyroid drugs. The chain uses TRBV15 and TRBJ2-5; possibly TRBD1 or TRBD2 for D (5 bases each). The CDR3 spells CATSRVSGLAQETQYF. The CDR3 DNA follows: TGTGCCACCAGCAGAGTTTCGGGGCTAGCCCAAGAGACCCAGTACTTC.